The clone carrying this T cell receptor beta chain was seen at least ten times. The antigen is not known. The TCR beta libraries were generated through quantitative 5'-RACE incorporating molecular barcodes. TCRdb redid the calling of the 5' RACE reads with MiXCR, one entry per CDR3 protein. The data hold approximately 520,000 distinct CDR3 sequences, with 5.3% observed a single time. This entry comes from a study of CD8 T cells in ankylosing spondylitis. The CDR3 has 15 amino acids. The germline V gene has CDR1 KGHDR and CDR2 SFDVKD. J gave up 3 bases and V 2 bases, and 5 bases lay outside the gene matches. Study findings and constraints: A TCR beta motif of roughly eight highly homologous variants appeared characteristic of ankylosing spondylitis blood. In ankylosing spondylitis patients, matched synovial fluid reportedly showed significant enrichment of disease-linked clones.

V usage is TRBV24-1 and J usage is TRBJ1-2; 7 bases fit TRBD1. Material: blood, either unsorted or a sorted T cell fraction (not recorded which). The sequence derives from a male donor with ankylosing spondylitis. The CDR3 bases are TGTGCCACCAGTGATTCGGGGACAGTTGACTATGGCTACACCTTC. Protein sequence: CATSDSGTVDYGYTF.